Presented here are 14 T cell receptor beta chains from one specimen sequenced in a study of blood T cell repertoires in COVID-19. Here immunoSEQ multiplex PCR was the method, and the copy in TCRdb shows in-frame clones only, minus some. Counted here are 70,000 to 95,000 clones, approximately 80% occurring once; the ten biggest clones make up around 13%. Sample: peripheral blood. These receptors were obtained from a human donor in a cohort sampled during active COVID-19.

The chain employs TRBV7-2 and TRBJ1-2; the match to TRBD1 covers 8 bases. The trim removed 6 bases at V and 2 bases at J, leaving 5 bases unmatched. The CDR3 is 14 residues long. Germline V gives CDR1 SGHTA, CDR2 FQGNSA. CDR3 DNA: TGTGCCAGCAGTCCGACAGGGGCCAACTATGGCTACACCTTC. This gives the protein CASSPTGANYGYTF.

This clone was detected once. The chain is built from TRBV28 and TRBJ2-7; 11 bases are shared with TRBD2. From germline, CDR1 is MDHEN and CDR2 SYDVKM. The CDR3 is 15 residues long. V was clipped by 8 bases and J by 0 bases; unmatched bases: 6. The CDR3 protein is CASETSGGLSYEQYF. The CDR3 bases are TGTGCCAGCGAAACTAGCGGGGGCCTCTCCTACGAGCAGTACTTC.

CDR3 nucleotides: TGTGCCAGCAGCTCGCAGGATTCACCCCTCCACTTT. Its protein is CASSSQDSPLHF. The chain is built from TRBV5-4 and TRBJ1-6, with D uncertain. V lost 3 bases and J 8 bases, leaving 6 bases between the germline ends. Germline values: CDR1 SGHNT, CDR2 YYREEE (reference sequence). The CDR3 sequence is 12 residues long.

This clone was detected once. The chain recombines TRBV3-1 (or the pseudogene TRBV3-2) with TRBJ2-3; 14 bases agree with TRBD2. The J segment lost 8 bases and the V segment lost 5 bases, leaving 6 bases of the junction unmatched. The CDR3 spans 15 residues. In germline, CDR1 is LGHDT, CDR2 YNNKEL (reference sequence). The CDR3 nucleotides are TGTGCCAGCAGCTCCAGACTAGCGGGGGGGCTTACGCAGTATTTT. This gives the protein CASSSRLAGGLTQYF.

J is TRBJ2-1 and V is TRBV27; TRBD2 is a possible D gene (6 bases). CDR3 length equals 14 residues. CDR1 MNHEY and CDR2 SMNVEV come from the germline V gene (reference sequence). Trimming cost V 2 bases and J 2 bases, with 7 bases left between them. The CDR3 nucleotides are TGTGCCAGCAGTTTAACGGGGGCCTACAATGAGCAGTTCTTC. This sequence encodes CASSLTGAYNEQFF.

V is TRBV6-2 or TRBV6-3 and J is TRBJ1-2; TRBD1 is a possible D gene (5 bases). The length of the CDR3 is 13 residues. Trimming took off 6 bases at V and 4 bases at J, with 12 bases between the two ends. Germline V gives CDR1 MNHEY, CDR2 SVGEGT. CDR3 region: CASSLDKPYGYTF. The CDR3 nucleotides are TGTGCCAGCAGCTTGGACAAGCCCTATGGCTACACCTTC.

The chain combines TRBV4-1 with TRBJ2-5, with TRBD2 as a possible D gene (7 bases). Trimming pared 7 bases from V and 4 bases from J, leaving 22 bases between. This CDR3 has 16 amino acids. Germline lookup yields CDR1 MGHRA and CDR2 YSYEKL. In DNA, the CDR3 is TGCGCCAGCACCCCAAGATTGGGGGGGGCTAGAGAGACCCAGTACTTC. Translated: CASTPRLGGARETQYF.

The V gene is TRBV6-5, the J gene TRBJ2-7; weak D call: TRBD2 (5 bases). V shed 2 bases and J shed 5 bases, with 13 bases lying between them. The length of the CDR3 is 14 residues. The germline V gene encodes CDR1 MNHEY and CDR2 SVGAGI. DNA for the CDR3: TGTGCCAGCAGTTACACCTCCCCTAGCCACGAGCAGTACTTC. It encodes CASSYTSPSHEQYF.

The V call is TRBV5-4, the J call TRBJ2-5, with D perhaps TRBD2 (6 bases). This CDR3 is 15 amino acids long. V lost 0 bases and J 2 bases, leaving 11 bases between the germline ends. Germline V CDR1 and CDR2: SGHNT, YYREEE (reference sequence). Here the CDR3 reads CASSLVAGSQETQYF. In DNA form, the CDR3 reads TGTGCCAGCAGCTTGGTTGCGGGGTCTCAAGAGACCCAGTACTTC.

The chain links TRBV19 to TRBJ2-7, with D possibly being TRBD2 (5 bases). From germline, CDR1 is LNHDA and CDR2 SQIVND (reference sequence). Trimming removed 0 bases at V and 6 bases at J, with 21 bases between. The CDR3 totals 17 residues. The CDR3 DNA sequence: TGTGCCAGTAGTATAGATGGAGGTGGGCTAGCTTTCGGCGAGCAGTACTTC. Encoded protein: CASSIDGGGLAFGEQYF.

This clone was counted a few times. The chain is built from TRBV7-9 and TRBJ1-2; tentative D call: TRBD1 (5 bases). CDR3 size: 13 residues. The germline V and J ends were trimmed by 5 bases and 6 bases, with 13 bases remaining between them. CDR1 SEHNR and CDR2 FQNEAQ come from the germline V gene (reference sequence). The CDR3 DNA reads as TGTGCCAGCAGCGAGGCGGGGGGGAATGGCTACACCTTC. This sequence encodes CASSEAGGNGYTF.

Only a few counts were recorded for this clone. The chain uses TRBV3-1 (or the pseudogene TRBV3-2) and TRBJ2-7; 9 bases align to TRBD1. After removal of 4 bases from V and 5 bases from J, the junction contained 3 bases not matched to a gene. CDR1 and CDR2 (germline): LGHDT, YNNKEL (reference sequence). The length of the CDR3 is 13 residues. The DNA for the CDR3 is TGTGCCAGCAGCCTCGGACAGGGGAACGAGCAGTACTTC. Protein: CASSLGQGNEQYF.

The gene calls are TRBV18 and TRBJ2-3, with 10 bases aligning to TRBD2. The V and J ends lost 6 bases and 4 bases, in that order; junction bases with no gene match: 10. CDR1 and CDR2 from the germline V gene are KGHSH and LQKENI. This CDR3 has 16 amino acids. CDR3 coding DNA: TGTGCCAGCTCGTCCTTAACTAGCGGGGTTTCAGATACGCAGTATTTT. Translating it yields CASSSLTSGVSDTQYF. Looking up the rest from reference TRBV18 and TRBJ2-3 gives the full variable domain: NAGVMQNPRHLVRRRGQEARLRCSPMKGHSHVYWYRQLPEEGLKFMVYLQKENIIDESGMPKERFSAEFPKEGPSILRIQQVVRGDSAAYFCASSSLTSGVSDTQYFGPGTRLTVL.

The chain uses TRBV19 and TRBJ2-7, with TRBD1 matching over 7 bases. Germline CDR1 is LNHDA and CDR2 is SQIVND (reference sequence). The CDR3 runs to 13 residues. V shed 3 bases and J 3 bases; nucleotides not matched to a gene: 2. Here the CDR3 reads CASSMAGGYEQYF. As DNA, the CDR3 is TGTGCCAGTAGTATGGCAGGGGGCTACGAGCAGTACTTC.